This TCR beta chain was documented in a study of T cell changes during pregnancy in multiple sclerosis. Clones were sequenced by immunoSEQ multiplex PCR, and TCRdb holds only the in-frame ones, with some missing. This sample has under 70,000 clones, with around 91% found just once. The germline V gene encodes CDR1 SQVTM and CDR2 ANQGSEA. The V end was cut by 4 bases, the J end by 7 bases, with 11 bases between. The CDR3 consists of 13 residues. The TCR originated in a female donor in good health, enrolled as a control in a pregnancy study. The sample in question was peripheral blood, obtained in the third trimester of pregnancy. This chain connects TRBV29-1 to TRBJ1-6, with a tentative D call TRBD1 (5 bases). The CDR3 reads CSVGVAGNSPLHF. The CDR3 DNA is TGCAGCGTTGGGGTGGCAGGGAATTCACCCCTCCACTTT.